These T cell receptor beta chains were read from a single sample in a study of CD8 T cells in Susac syndrome. TCRdb recomputed calls from the immunoSEQ multiplex PCR reads with MiXCR, one row per CDR3 protein. The sample includes about 47,000 distinct CDR3 sequences, about 91% of them seen just once. The sequenced sample was CD8+ T cells from PBMCs. Receptors originate from a human donor in good health. CDR3s include the opening cysteine and the closing phenylalanine or tryptophan. Each record gives: CDR3 protein, CDR3 DNA, J gene, D gene, clone size, V gene. A D gene is named only where the DNA matches it firmly. A clone size is listed for some rows: how often the clone was seen (once, few, many), or a class if it is expanded.

CDR3aa: CASSLRDGSFYEQYF
CDR3nt: TGTGCCAGCAGTTTAAGGGACGGATCTTTCTACGAGCAGTACTTC
j_gene: TRBJ2-7
d_gene: -
abundance: -
v_gene: TRBV27

CDR3aa: CASSLARQIDSYEQYF
CDR3nt: TGTGCCAGCAGCTTAGCGCGACAGATCGACTCCTACGAGCAGTACTTC
j_gene: TRBJ2-7
d_gene: -
abundance: -
v_gene: TRBV7-8

CDR3aa: CASSSSGYEQYF
CDR3nt: TGTGCCAGCAGTAGCAGCGGGTACGAGCAGTACTTC
j_gene: TRBJ2-7
d_gene: -
abundance: -
v_gene: TRBV7-2

CDR3aa: CASSNRTGGELGTEAFF
CDR3nt: TGTGCCAGTAGTAATCGGACAGGGGGCGAGTTAGGCACTGAAGCTTTCTTT
j_gene: TRBJ1-1
d_gene: TRBD1
abundance: once
v_gene: TRBV19

CDR3aa: CASRDRVEAFF
CDR3nt: TGTGCCAGCAGAGACAGGGTTGAAGCTTTCTTT
j_gene: TRBJ1-1
d_gene: TRBD1
abundance: -
v_gene: TRBV6-5

CDR3aa: CASGTSGSTDTQYF
CDR3nt: TGTGCCAGCGGGACTAGCGGGAGCACAGATACGCAGTATTTT
j_gene: TRBJ2-3
d_gene: TRBD2
abundance: -
v_gene: TRBV2

CDR3aa: CAGQGAANTGELFF
CDR3nt: TGTGCCGGACAGGGGGCCGCGAACACCGGGGAGCTGTTTTTT
j_gene: TRBJ2-2
d_gene: TRBD1
abundance: -
v_gene: TRBV30

CDR3aa: CASVKSGSITVTDTQYF
CDR3nt: TGTGCCAGTGTGAAAAGCGGGAGTATAACCGTGACAGATACGCAGTATTTT
j_gene: TRBJ2-3
d_gene: TRBD2
abundance: -
v_gene: TRBV7-9

CDR3aa: CASSLDRDGYEQYF
CDR3nt: TGTGCCAGCAGCTTAGACAGGGATGGGTACGAGCAGTACTTC
j_gene: TRBJ2-7
d_gene: -
abundance: -
v_gene: TRBV7-9

CDR3aa: CASSAGLRNEQFF
CDR3nt: TGTGCCAGCAGCGCGGGTCTCAGGAATGAGCAGTTCTTC
j_gene: TRBJ2-1
d_gene: -
abundance: once
v_gene: TRBV7-9

CDR3aa: CASSWDSSYEQYF
CDR3nt: TGTGCCAGCAGTTGGGACAGCTCCTACGAGCAGTACTTC
j_gene: TRBJ2-7
d_gene: TRBD1
abundance: -
v_gene: TRBV6-2/TRBV6-3

CDR3aa: CASRGQGRNEQYF
CDR3nt: TGTGCCAGCAGGGGACAGGGAAGGAACGAGCAGTACTTC
j_gene: TRBJ2-7
d_gene: TRBD1
abundance: -
v_gene: TRBV14

CDR3aa: CASSSPRHFPERGYTF
CDR3nt: TGTGCCAGCAGTTCCCCCCGACACTTTCCCGAGCGTGGCTACACCTTC
j_gene: TRBJ1-2
d_gene: -
abundance: -
v_gene: TRBV28

CDR3aa: CASSQGQHYEQYF
CDR3nt: TGTGCCAGCAGCCAAGGACAGCACTACGAGCAGTACTTC
j_gene: TRBJ2-7
d_gene: -
abundance: -
v_gene: TRBV3-1

CDR3aa: CASSTNPTGETEAFF
CDR3nt: TGTGCCAGCAGTACTAACCCTACAGGGGAAACTGAAGCTTTCTTT
j_gene: TRBJ1-1
d_gene: TRBD1
abundance: -
v_gene: TRBV27

CDR3aa: CASSSRDRVDNEQFF
CDR3nt: TGTGCCAGCAGCTCCCGGGACAGGGTCGACAATGAGCAGTTCTTC
j_gene: TRBJ2-1
d_gene: TRBD1
abundance: -
v_gene: TRBV7-9

CDR3aa: CASSPEETLSGANTEAFF
CDR3nt: TGTGCCAGTAGTCCCGAGGAGACACTCTCCGGCGCGAACACTGAAGCTTTCTTT
j_gene: TRBJ1-1
d_gene: -
abundance: once
v_gene: TRBV19

CDR3aa: CASSQGRDYEQYF
CDR3nt: TGCGCCAGCAGCCAGGGAAGGGACTACGAGCAGTACTTC
j_gene: TRBJ2-7
d_gene: -
abundance: -
v_gene: TRBV5-1

CDR3aa: CASSQSTGGLLYEQYF
CDR3nt: TGTGCCAGCAGCCAATCGACGGGGGGGCTGTTGTACGAGCAGTACTTC
j_gene: TRBJ2-7
d_gene: TRBD2
abundance: -
v_gene: TRBV3-1

CDR3aa: CATSDLLQGEMGYTF
CDR3nt: TGTGCCACCAGTGATTTGCTACAGGGGGAAATGGGCTACACCTTC
j_gene: TRBJ1-2
d_gene: TRBD1
abundance: -
v_gene: TRBV24-1

CDR3aa: CASLGQGPEQYF
CDR3nt: TGTGCTAGTCTCGGACAGGGTCCCGAGCAGTACTTC
j_gene: TRBJ2-7
d_gene: TRBD1
abundance: once
v_gene: TRBV30

CDR3aa: CATSSPSGASGGFF
CDR3nt: TGTGCCACCAGCAGCCCAAGCGGGGCTAGCGGGGGGTTCTTC
j_gene: TRBJ2-1
d_gene: TRBD2
abundance: -
v_gene: TRBV15

CDR3aa: CASSRGLESYEQYF
CDR3nt: TGCGCCAGCAGCCGGGGACTAGAATCGTACGAGCAGTACTTC
j_gene: TRBJ2-7
d_gene: TRBD2
abundance: -
v_gene: TRBV4-1

CDR3aa: CSVEAGDQETQYF
CDR3nt: TGCAGCGTTGAAGCCGGGGACCAAGAGACCCAGTACTTC
j_gene: TRBJ2-5
d_gene: -
abundance: -
v_gene: TRBV29-1

CDR3aa: CASSFGLLGGNEQFF
CDR3nt: TGTGCCAGCAGCTTCGGACTCCTCGGCGGCAATGAGCAGTTCTTC
j_gene: TRBJ2-1
d_gene: -
abundance: -
v_gene: TRBV27

CDR3aa: CSAERTGQGLSYGYTF
CDR3nt: TGCAGTGCTGAAAGGACGGGACAGGGCTTATCCTATGGCTACACCTTC
j_gene: TRBJ1-2
d_gene: TRBD1
abundance: -
v_gene: TRBV20-1

CDR3aa: CASSPRLAGGPNEQYF
CDR3nt: TGTGCCAGCAGCCCGAGACTAGCGGGAGGGCCCAACGAGCAGTACTTC
j_gene: TRBJ2-7
d_gene: TRBD2
abundance: -
v_gene: TRBV3-1

CDR3aa: CASSFPAAEETQYF
CDR3nt: TGTGCCAGCAGCTTTCCCGCGGCAGAAGAGACCCAGTACTTC
j_gene: TRBJ2-5
d_gene: -
abundance: -
v_gene: TRBV7-9

CDR3aa: CASSPAPGQEKEKLFF
CDR3nt: TGTGCCAGCAGCCCCGCCCCGGGACAGGAGAAAGAAAAACTGTTTTTT
j_gene: TRBJ1-4
d_gene: TRBD1
abundance: -
v_gene: TRBV2